Sequencing of this T cell receptor beta chain was carried out in a study of blood T cell repertoires in COVID-19. Study-wide background: Collection of acute and convalescent COVID-19 samples took place in the United States, Italy and Spain.

Germline loops: CDR1 SGHTA, CDR2 FQGNSA. Unmatched junction bases numbered 8, after V lost 6 bases and J lost 4 bases. The CDR3 is 14 amino acids. TCRdb keeps only in-frame clones here, not all; method: immunoSEQ multiplex PCR. The sample has tens of thousands of clones; more than 75% are singletons. The source material was peripheral blood. The V call is TRBV7-2, the J call TRBJ2-5; 7 bases fit TRBD2. This sequence was found in a human donor in a cohort sampled during active COVID-19. The CDR3 is CASSEPPGGETQYF. The CDR3 region has the DNA TGTGCCAGCAGTGAACCCCCGGGGGGAGAGACCCAGTACTTC. The whole variable domain, filled in from reference TRBV7-2 and TRBJ2-5, reads GAGVSQSPSNKVTEKGKDVELRCDPISGHTALYWYRQSLGQGLEFLIYFQGNSAPDKSGLPSDRFSAERTGGSVSTLTIQRTQQEDSAVYLCASSEPPGGETQYFGPGTRLLVL.